Described below is a single T cell receptor (beta chain) sequence and its context. TCRdb keeps only in-frame clones here, not all; method: immunoSEQ multiplex PCR. The table includes 100,000 to 150,000 clones, approximately 89% detected once. The record originates from a study of cytomegalovirus exposure and HLA in healthy donors. CDR3 length: 16 amino acids. CDR1 is LNHDA, CDR2 SQIVND, per germline (reference sequence). Germline trimming cut 5 bases from V and 1 base from J; bases unmatched to any gene: 7. Sequenced: PBMCs. This TCR was sampled from a woman in her late teens or twenties in good health and CMV-seronegative. V gene TRBV19 combines with J gene TRBJ1-5; 8 nucleotides align to TRBD1. The CDR3 DNA follows: TGTGCCAGTAGTGGCGGACAGGGTGAGAGCAATCAGCCCCAGCATTTT. It yields the protein CASSGGQGESNQPQHF.